This TCR beta chain was retrieved from a study of blood T cell repertoires in COVID-19. Looking at the study overall: The study drew acute and convalescent COVID-19 samples from the United States, Italy and Spain. PBMCs, B-cell-depleted T cells, or T cells provided the cDNA or gDNA that made up the material.

The repertoire was sequenced with immunoSEQ multiplex PCR; TCRdb's copy has only in-frame clones and lacks some. The sample comprises roughly 290,000 clones, around 90% of which are singletons, and 1.5% to 2% rests with the top ten. Between the trimmed V and J ends, which lost 5 bases and 0 bases, there was a span of 9 bases. CDR1 is LNHDA and CDR2 is SQIVND in the germline V gene (reference sequence). The CDR3 covers 14 residues. Two consecutive negative NP/OP PCR tests, clearance, or resolved symptoms defined Cohort 3 recovery. The specimen was PBMCs or T cells enriched from blood (not recorded which). The TCR originated in a woman in her 40s who had recovered from COVID-19. The V gene is TRBV19, the J gene TRBJ2-3; no reliable D call. This CDR3 reads CASSPTSSTDTQYF. For the CDR3, the DNA is TGTGCCAGTAGTCCCACTTCTAGCACAGATACGCAGTATTTT.